Given below is one T cell receptor (beta chain) in context. Its antigen is currently unknown. Here immunoSEQ multiplex PCR was the method, and the copy in TCRdb shows in-frame clones only, minus some. The sample contains more than 55,000 clones, around four fifths of which appear only once. This record comes from a study of a mutant IDH1 vaccine in newly diagnosed glioma. Time point indicated: week 35, safety follow-up. Every vaccination contained 300 ug of the mutant IDH1 20-mer peptide and was paired with topical imiquimod. This CDR3 has 16 amino acids. V lost 0 bases and J lost 5, with 14 bases in between. The germline V gene has CDR1 SGDLS and CDR2 YYNGEE.

Sequenced here: PBMCs, sampled from a glioma patient whose treatment included an IDH1 peptide vaccine. The chain couples TRBV9 to TRBJ1-4; no clear D. The TCR was taken from a man aged 25-45 years with glioma. CDR3: CASSVDTSYPNEKLFF. In nucleotides, the CDR3 is TGTGCCAGCAGCGTAGACACTTCCTATCCAAATGAAAAACTGTTTTTT.